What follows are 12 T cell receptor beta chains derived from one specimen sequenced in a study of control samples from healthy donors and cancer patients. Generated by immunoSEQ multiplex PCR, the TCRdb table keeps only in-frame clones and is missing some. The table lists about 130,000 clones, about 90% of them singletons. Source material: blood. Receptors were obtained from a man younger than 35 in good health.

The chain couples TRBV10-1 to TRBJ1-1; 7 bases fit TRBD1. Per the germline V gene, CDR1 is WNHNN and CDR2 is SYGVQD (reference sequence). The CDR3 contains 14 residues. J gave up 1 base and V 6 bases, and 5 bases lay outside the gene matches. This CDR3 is CASRSGQPNTEAFF. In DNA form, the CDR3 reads TGCGCCAGCAGGTCGGGACAGCCGAACACTGAAGCTTTCTTT.

The CDR3 DNA is TGTGCCAGCAGTTCGTCTATTTACGAGCAGTACTTC. This sequence encodes CASSSSIYEQYF. The chain uses TRBV6-2 or TRBV6-3 and TRBJ2-7; D remains ambiguous. Deletions cut 4 bases from V and 4 bases from J, with 8 bases between. Germline V gene sequence: CDR1 MNHEY, CDR2 SVGEGT. The CDR3 has 12 amino acids.

The CDR3 region is CASSPAGNNQPQHF. The CDR3 region has the DNA TGTGCCAGCAGCCCGGCTGGGAACAATCAGCCCCAGCATTTT. The rearrangement links TRBV5-4 to TRBJ1-5; D uncertain. The CDR3 contains 14 residues. Germline values: CDR1 SGHNT, CDR2 YYREEE (reference sequence). Trimming stripped 4 bases from V and 3 bases from J, with 11 bases between.

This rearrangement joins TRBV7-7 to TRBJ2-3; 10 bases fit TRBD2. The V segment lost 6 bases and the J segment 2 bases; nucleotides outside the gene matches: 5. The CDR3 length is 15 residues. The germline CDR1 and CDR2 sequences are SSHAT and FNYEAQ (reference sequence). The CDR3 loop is CASSHGLADTDTQYF. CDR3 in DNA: TGTGCCAGCAGTCACGGACTAGCGGACACAGATACGCAGTATTTT.

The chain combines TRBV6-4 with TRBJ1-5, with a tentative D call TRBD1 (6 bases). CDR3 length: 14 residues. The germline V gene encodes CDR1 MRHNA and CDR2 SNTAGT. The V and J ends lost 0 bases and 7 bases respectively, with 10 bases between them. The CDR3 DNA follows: TGTGCCAGCAGTGACTCGGGGGGCGGACAGCCCCAGCATTTT. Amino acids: CASSDSGGGQPQHF.

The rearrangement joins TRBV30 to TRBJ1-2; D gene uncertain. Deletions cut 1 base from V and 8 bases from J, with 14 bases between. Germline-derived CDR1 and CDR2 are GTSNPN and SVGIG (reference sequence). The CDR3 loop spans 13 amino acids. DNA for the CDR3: TGTGCCTGGAGTGATGGTCGGACCCTGGGCTACACCTTC. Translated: CAWSDGRTLGYTF.

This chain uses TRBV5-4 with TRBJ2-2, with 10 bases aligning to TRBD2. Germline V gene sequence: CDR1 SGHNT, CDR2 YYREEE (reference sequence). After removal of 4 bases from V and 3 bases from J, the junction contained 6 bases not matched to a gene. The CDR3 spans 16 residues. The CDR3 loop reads CASSLGLAADTGELFF. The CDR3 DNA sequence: TGTGCCAGCAGCCTCGGACTAGCGGCCGACACCGGGGAGCTGTTTTTT.

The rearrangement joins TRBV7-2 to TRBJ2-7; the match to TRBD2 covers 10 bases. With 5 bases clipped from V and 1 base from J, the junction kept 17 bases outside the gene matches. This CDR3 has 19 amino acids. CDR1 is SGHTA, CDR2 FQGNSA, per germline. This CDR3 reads CASSHLLSAGGPVSYEQYF. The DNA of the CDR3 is TGTGCCAGCAGCCACCTACTGTCAGCGGGAGGGCCCGTTTCCTACGAGCAGTACTTC.

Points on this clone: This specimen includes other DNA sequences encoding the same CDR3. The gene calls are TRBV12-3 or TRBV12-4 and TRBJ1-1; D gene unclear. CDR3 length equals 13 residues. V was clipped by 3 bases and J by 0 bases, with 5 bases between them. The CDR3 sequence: CASSLKLNTEAFF. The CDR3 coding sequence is TGTGCCAGCAGTTTGAAGTTGAACACTGAAGCTTTCTTT.

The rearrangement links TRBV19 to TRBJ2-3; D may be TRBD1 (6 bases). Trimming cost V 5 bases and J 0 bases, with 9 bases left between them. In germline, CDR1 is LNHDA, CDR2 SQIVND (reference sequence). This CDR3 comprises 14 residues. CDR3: CASSWGHSTDTQYF. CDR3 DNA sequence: TGTGCCAGTAGTTGGGGACATAGCACAGATACGCAGTATTTT.

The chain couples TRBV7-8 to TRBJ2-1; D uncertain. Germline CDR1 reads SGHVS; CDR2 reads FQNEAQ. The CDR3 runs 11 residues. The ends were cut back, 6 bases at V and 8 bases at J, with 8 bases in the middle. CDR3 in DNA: TGTGCCAGCAGTTTTTCAGATGAGCAGTTCTTC. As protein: CASSFSDEQFF.

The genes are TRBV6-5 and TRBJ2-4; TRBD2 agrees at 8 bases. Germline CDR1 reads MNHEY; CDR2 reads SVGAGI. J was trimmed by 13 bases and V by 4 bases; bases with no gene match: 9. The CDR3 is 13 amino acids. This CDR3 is CASSLRGTRFQYF. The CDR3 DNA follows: TGTGCCAGCAGTTTACGGGGGACTAGATTCCAGTACTTC.